The source of this T cell receptor beta chain is a study of blood T cell repertoires in COVID-19. Some clones are missing from TCRdb's copy, which holds only in-frame ones; the method was immunoSEQ multiplex PCR. The repertoire holds 70,000 or so clones, with around nine tenths as singletons. A single count supports this clone. The sequencing sample was made of peripheral blood. The TCR was taken from a woman aged 18-29 years with acute or convalescent COVID-19.

CDR3 residues: CASSHRFKIQDQETQYF. The CDR3 DNA reads TGTGCCAGCAGCCACCGATTTAAAATACAGGACCAAGAGACCCAGTACTTC. The chain has TRBV3-1 (or the pseudogene TRBV3-2) and TRBJ2-5; tentatively, D is TRBD1 (5 bases). The CDR3 consists of 17 residues. V lost 3 bases and J 0 bases, leaving 17 bases between the germline ends. Germline V gene sequence: CDR1 LGHDT, CDR2 YNNKEL (reference sequence).